These 24 T cell receptor beta chains originate from one sample sequenced in a study of response to subunit inactivated influenza vaccine. TCRdb re-derived calls from the RT-PCR reads in MiXCR, one entry per CDR3 protein. The sample lists 650,000 to 850,000 distinct CDR3 sequences; about 15% were seen once. The sequenced sample was PBMCs from blood, obtained around two weeks before vaccination. The receptors here all came from a man between 50 and 59 years old who received an inactivated influenza vaccine.

This clonotype was seen only a few times. The gene calls are TRBV20-1 and TRBJ2-7; 8 bases fit TRBD1. CDR1 DFQATT and CDR2 SNEGSKA come from the germline V gene (reference sequence). The CDR3 extends over 18 amino acids. Trimming at V came to 6 bases and at J to 1 base, leaving 20 bases not matched to a gene. As DNA, the CDR3 is TGCAGTGCACCAAGGCCGGACAGGGTTGGGGTAAGGTCCTACGAGCAGTACTTC. Translating gives CSAPRPDRVGVRSYEQYF.

The chain's CDR3 is CASSLVHPRLAVYEQYF. The CDR3 DNA reads TGTGCCAGCAGCTTAGTTCATCCGAGACTAGCGGTTTACGAGCAGTACTTC. This rearrangement joins TRBV11-2 to TRBJ2-7; 9 bases align to TRBD2. Trimming removed 1 base from V and 4 bases from J; junction bases left unmatched: 11. Germline CDR1 SGHAT, CDR2 FQNNGV. CDR3 size: 17 residues.

This clonotype has ten or more counts. The chain employs TRBV11-2 and TRBJ2-7, with TRBD2 matching 15 bases. Germline CDR1 and CDR2: SGHAT and FQNNGV. J gave up 4 bases and V 5 bases, and 3 bases lay outside the gene matches. The length of the CDR3 is 15 residues. The CDR3 DNA sequence: TGTGCCAGCAGCGACGGACTAGCGGGAGGGTACGAGCAGTACTTC. Encoded protein: CASSDGLAGGYEQYF.

This clonotype was seen a few times. The chain's CDR3 is CASSGAELQGGTQYF. In DNA form, the CDR3 reads TGTGCCAGCAGCGGAGCGGAACTCCAGGGTGGGACGCAGTATTTT. V and J are TRBV9 and TRBJ2-3; either TRBD1 or TRBD2 may fit D (5 bases each). From germline, CDR1 is SGDLS and CDR2 YYNGEE. V lost 3 bases and J lost 9, with 20 bases in between. The CDR3 is made up of 15 amino acids.

The sample holds a few counts of this clonotype. The CDR3 reads CASSMGQGAADTQYF. CDR3 coding DNA: TGCGCCAGCAGTATGGGACAGGGGGCAGCAGATACGCAGTATTTT. The genes are TRBV10-1 and TRBJ2-3, with TRBD1 matching over 12 bases. J lost 4 bases, V lost 5 bases, and 4 bases had no gene match. Germline CDR1 is WNHNN and CDR2 is SYGVQD (reference sequence). The CDR3 is made up of 15 amino acids.

The V gene is TRBV6-5, the J gene TRBJ2-7; D is undetermined. Per germline, CDR1 MNHEY and CDR2 SVGAGI. The CDR3 contains 13 residues. Deletions cut 2 bases from V and 2 bases from J, with 7 bases between. Here the CDR3 reads CASSYGVTYEQYF. The CDR3 coding sequence is TGTGCCAGCAGTTACGGAGTTACCTACGAGCAGTACTTC.

This clonotype was seen a handful of times. The V call is TRBV5-6, the J call TRBJ1-2; 7 nucleotides align to TRBD1. Germline CDR1 reads SGHDT; CDR2 reads YYEEEE. The CDR3 covers 14 residues. V was clipped by 4 bases and J by 7 bases; unmatched bases: 10. CDR3: CASSHRDSAIGYTF. The CDR3 DNA reads TGTGCCAGCAGCCACCGGGACAGTGCTATTGGCTACACCTTC. Full variable domain (rest looked up from reference TRBV5-6 and TRBJ1-2): DAGVTQSPTHLIKTRGQQVTLRCSPKSGHDTVSWYQQALGQGPQFIFQYYEEEERQRGNFPDRFSGHQFPNYSSELNVNALLLGDSALYLCASSHRDSAIGYTFGSGTRLTVV.

This clonotype was observed a handful of times. V gene TRBV11-2 combines with J gene TRBJ2-7; 9 positions match TRBD2. Germline assignment: CDR1 SGHAT and CDR2 FQNNGV. V trimming: 2 bases; J trimming: 3 bases; junction bases outside the gene matches: 14. This CDR3 is built from 18 residues. The CDR3 DNA reads TGTGCCAGCAGCTTAATCCGGTCGTCCGGGACTAGCAGCTACGAGCAGTACTTC. Residues: CASSLIRSSGTSSYEQYF.

The chain carries TRBV7-8 and TRBJ2-1; 8 nucleotides agree with TRBD2. CDR3 length: 15 residues. Losses at the gene ends were 2 bases for V and 6 bases for J; bases not matched to a gene: 6. CDR1 and CDR2 from the germline V gene are SGHVS and FQNEAQ. The CDR3: CASSLTSGLRNEQFF. CDR3 coding DNA: TGTGCCAGCAGCTTAACTAGCGGTCTGCGCAATGAGCAGTTCTTC.

This clonotype was detected a few times. The V and J genes are TRBV5-1 and TRBJ2-7, with TRBD1 matching 8 bases. Germline loops: CDR1 SGHRS, CDR2 YFSETQ. The CDR3 sequence is 15 residues long. V gave up 7 bases and J gave up 1 base; unmatched junction bases: 10. CDR3 DNA sequence: TGCGCCAGCTCTCCGGACAGGGTACGATCCTACGAGCAGTACTTC. Protein product: CASSPDRVRSYEQYF.

This clonotype was picked up a small number of times. The V and J genes are TRBV12-3 or TRBV12-4 and TRBJ1-1; possible D gene TRBD1, 6 bases. V was cut by 5 bases and J by 4 bases, with 20 bases left in between. This CDR3 comprises 16 residues. The CDR3 loop reads CASSPGVGGATTEAFF. DNA for the CDR3: TGTGCCAGCAGTCCCGGGGTCGGGGGGGCGACCACTGAAGCTTTCTTT.

This clonotype was seen a handful of times. The J gene is TRBJ2-7, the V gene TRBV7-6; the match to TRBD2 covers 10 bases. With V trimmed by 4 bases and J by 6 bases, 3 bases remained unmatched. The CDR3 runs 13 residues. Germline V gene lookup returns CDR1 SGHVS and CDR2 FNYEAQ. CDR3 DNA: TGTGCCAGCAGCTGGGCTAGCGGGGGCGAGCAGTACTTC. Translation: CASSWASGGEQYF.

The rearrangement uses TRBV7-2 and TRBJ1-4; a possible D gene is TRBD1 (6 bases). The germline V gene has CDR1 SGHTA and CDR2 FQGNSA. Trimming removed 5 bases from V and 8 bases from J, with 12 bases in between. The CDR3 consists of 13 residues. The CDR3 DNA reads TGTGCCAGCAGCACACAGGGAGAAGAAAAACTGTTTTTT. This translates into CASSTQGEEKLFF.

This clonotype was seen only a few times. The chain employs TRBV7-9 and TRBJ1-2; D is uncertain. This CDR3 comprises 12 residues. CDR1 is SEHNR, CDR2 FQNEAQ, per germline (reference sequence). V shed 7 bases and J shed 6 bases, with 12 bases lying between them. CDR3 in amino acids: CASIENGHGYTF. In nucleotides, the CDR3 is TGTGCCAGCATCGAGAACGGGCATGGCTACACCTTC.

The chain carries TRBV7-2 and TRBJ2-2, with 7 bases fitting TRBD1. Trimming removed 7 bases from V and 4 bases from J; junction bases left unmatched: 0. This CDR3 region has 12 residues. Looked up from germline, CDR1 is SGHTA and CDR2 is FQGNSA. The CDR3 nucleotides are TGTGCCAGCAACAGGGGCACCGGGGAGCTGTTTTTT. It is translated as CASNRGTGELFF.

V gene TRBV5-1 combines with J gene TRBJ1-1, with 9 bases fitting TRBD1. V dropped 8 bases and J dropped 6; count of bases not matched to a gene: 5. CDR3 length equals 12 residues. From germline, CDR1 is SGHRS and CDR2 YFSETQ. The CDR3 spells CASSQGASEAFF. The DNA of the CDR3 is TGCGCCAGTTCACAGGGGGCCTCTGAAGCTTTCTTT.

This clonotype was counted many times. The rearrangement uses TRBV7-2 and TRBJ2-5; 11 positions match TRBD1. Germline CDR1 and CDR2: SGHTA and FQGNSA. The CDR3 covers 14 residues. V lost 6 bases and J lost 5; bases outside the gene matches: 5. In nucleotides, the CDR3 is TGTGCCAGCAGGGGGACAGGGGGGCGGGAGACCCAGTACTTC. Residues: CASRGTGGRETQYF.

V and J are TRBV28 and TRBJ2-3; 10 positions agree with TRBD2. Unmatched junction bases numbered 20, after V lost 6 bases and J lost 5 bases. Germline loops: CDR1 MDHEN, CDR2 SYDVKM. The CDR3 consists of 19 residues. Written as DNA, the CDR3 is TGTGCCAGCAGCTACGAGGCTAGCGGGAGAACCATCGGAGGAGATACGCAGTATTTT. Translated, it gives CASSYEASGRTIGGDTQYF.

This chain connects TRBV4-3 to TRBJ1-2; 8 bases are a match to TRBD1. Trimming took 0 bases from V and 14 from J; bases not matched to a gene: 14. Germline V gene sequence: CDR1 LGHNA, CDR2 YSLEER. This CDR3 has 15 amino acids. The CDR3: CASSQDRRQGYSRTF. DNA for the CDR3: TGCGCCAGCAGCCAAGATCGAAGACAGGGGTATTCGCGGACCTTC.

This clonotype was seen only a few times. The chain recombines TRBV20-1 with TRBJ2-5, with a tentative D call TRBD2 (6 bases). Trimming removed 4 bases at V and 0 bases at J, with 15 bases between. The CDR3 runs 15 residues. Looked up from germline, CDR1 is DFQATT and CDR2 is SNEGSKA (reference sequence). The CDR3 spells CSATASGGHQETQYF. DNA for the CDR3: TGCAGTGCTACCGCCTCCGGGGGTCACCAAGAGACCCAGTACTTC.

In its sample, this clonotype was seen a few times. The V gene is TRBV11-2, the J gene TRBJ2-3; a weak D match, TRBD2 (5 bases). With 7 bases removed from V and 2 bases from J, the gap between germline ends came to 13 bases. Germline CDR1 and CDR2: SGHAT and FQNNGV. This CDR3 comprises 14 residues. CDR3 in amino acids: CASNLGRHTDTQYF. DNA of the CDR3: TGTGCCAGCAACCTAGGGAGACACACAGATACGCAGTATTTT.

The CDR3 loop reads CASGLRGRTSYEQYF. In nucleotides, the CDR3 is TGTGCTAGTGGTTTGAGAGGCAGGACCTCCTACGAGCAGTACTTC. The chain uses TRBV12-5 and TRBJ2-7; D unresolved. The V and J ends lost 2 bases and 0 bases respectively, with 11 bases between them. CDR3 length: 15 amino acids. In germline, CDR1 is LGHNT, CDR2 FRNRAP.

Only a few counts were recorded for this clonotype. The V and J genes are TRBV6-5 and TRBJ2-1; the match to TRBD2 covers 8 bases. Unmatched junction bases numbered 8, after V lost 4 bases and J lost 6 bases. This CDR3 has 15 residues. Germline CDR1 reads MNHEY; CDR2 reads SVGAGI. The CDR3 region is CASSSLAALPNEQFF. CDR3 DNA sequence: TGTGCCAGCAGTTCACTAGCGGCACTTCCCAATGAGCAGTTCTTC.

J is TRBJ1-1 and V is TRBV27; D remains ambiguous. CDR3 length: 14 residues. The germline V gene has CDR1 MNHEY and CDR2 SMNVEV (reference sequence). Trimming stripped 0 bases from V and 1 base from J, with 6 bases between. The CDR3 here is CASSLSRRNTEAFF. The CDR3 DNA sequence: TGTGCCAGCAGTTTATCGCGGCGGAACACTGAAGCTTTCTTT.